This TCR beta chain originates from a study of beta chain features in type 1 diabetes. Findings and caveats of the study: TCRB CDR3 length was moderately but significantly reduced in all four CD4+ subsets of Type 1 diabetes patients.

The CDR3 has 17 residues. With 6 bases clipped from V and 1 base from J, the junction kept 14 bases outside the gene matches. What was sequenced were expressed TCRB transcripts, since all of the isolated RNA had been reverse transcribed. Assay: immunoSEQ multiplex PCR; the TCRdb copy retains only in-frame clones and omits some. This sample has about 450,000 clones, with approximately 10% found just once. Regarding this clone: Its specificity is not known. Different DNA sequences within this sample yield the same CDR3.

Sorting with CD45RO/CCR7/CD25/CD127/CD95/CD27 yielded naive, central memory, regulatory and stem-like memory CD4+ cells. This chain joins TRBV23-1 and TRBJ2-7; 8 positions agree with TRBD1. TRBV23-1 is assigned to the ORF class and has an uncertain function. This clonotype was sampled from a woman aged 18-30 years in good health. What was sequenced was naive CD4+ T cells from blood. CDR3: CASRLRDDRGRSYEQYV. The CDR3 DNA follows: TGCGCCAGCAGACTCCGGGATGACAGGGGTCGGTCCTACGAGCAGTACGTC.